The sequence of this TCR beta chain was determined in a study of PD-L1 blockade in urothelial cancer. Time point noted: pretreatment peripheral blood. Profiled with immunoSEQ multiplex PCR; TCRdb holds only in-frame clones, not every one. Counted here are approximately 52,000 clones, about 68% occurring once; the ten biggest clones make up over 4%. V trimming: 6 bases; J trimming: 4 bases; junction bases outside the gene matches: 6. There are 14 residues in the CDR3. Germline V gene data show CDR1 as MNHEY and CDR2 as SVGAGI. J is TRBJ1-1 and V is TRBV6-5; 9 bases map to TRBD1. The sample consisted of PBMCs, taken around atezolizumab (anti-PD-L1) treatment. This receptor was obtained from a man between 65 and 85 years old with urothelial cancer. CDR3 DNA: TGTGCCAGCAGGCGCGGACAGGGGAGCACTGAAGCTTTCTTT. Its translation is CASRRGQGSTEAFF.